The clone carrying this T cell receptor beta chain was observed at least ten times. Its specificity is unknown. The V segment lost 2 bases and the J segment 8 bases; nucleotides outside the gene matches: 5. This CDR3 has 14 residues. The germline CDR1 and CDR2 sequences are SEHNR and FQNEAQ (reference sequence). One entry per CDR3 protein, called by TCRdb with MiXCR from the RT-PCR reads. The repertoire holds about 500,000 distinct CDR3 sequences, with more than 15% as singletons. The sample is drawn from a study of response to subunit inactivated influenza vaccine. Overall study findings and caveats: Authors suggested few new T cells are recruited by each seasonal influenza vaccination.

V gene TRBV7-9 combines with J gene TRBJ1-4; 7 positions match TRBD1. Sequencing was performed on CD4+ T cells sorted from PBMCs, taken about 24 months after vaccination. The clonotype was recovered from a man aged 50 to 69 who received an inactivated influenza vaccine. Here the CDR3 reads CASSLRQGGEKLFF. As DNA, the CDR3 is TGTGCCAGCAGCTTAAGGCAGGGGGGCGAAAAACTGTTTTTT.